A single sample is the source of the 6 T cell receptor beta chains below, sequenced in a study of blood T cell repertoires in COVID-19. The repertoire was sequenced with immunoSEQ multiplex PCR; TCRdb's copy has only in-frame clones and lacks some. In the table there are over 300,000 clones, 88% of which are singletons. Sequencing was performed on PBMCs or T cells enriched from blood (not recorded which). The receptors originated from a woman in her twenties or thirties with acute COVID-19.

The sample holds one count of this clone. The chain uses TRBV2 and TRBJ1-6, with 8 positions matching TRBD1. CDR1 is SNHLY, CDR2 FYNNEI, per germline. V shed 5 bases, J shed 4 bases, and the junction held 7 bases outside the gene matches. The CDR3 totals 16 residues. DNA of the CDR3: TGTGCCAGCAGTTATGCCGGACAGGGATATAATTCACCCCTCCACTTT. Residues: CASSYAGQGYNSPLHF.

This rearrangement joins TRBV6-4 to TRBJ2-1, with TRBD2 matching over 9 bases. CDR1 and CDR2 from the germline V gene are MRHNA and SNTAGT. Trimming at V came to 4 bases and at J to 9 bases, leaving 4 bases not matched to a gene. The CDR3 consists of 13 residues. CDR3 in DNA: TGTGCCAGCAGTGTGGTAGCGGGGGCTGAGCAGTTCTTC. As protein: CASSVVAGAEQFF.

This chain uses TRBV4-2 with TRBJ1-5; D uncertain. Germline V gene lookup returns CDR1 LGHNA and CDR2 YNFKEQ. Deletions cut 0 bases from V and 2 bases from J, with 11 bases between. The CDR3 spans 16 residues. The CDR3 nucleotides read TGTGCCAGCAGCCAAGATCGGGATTATGGCAATCAGCCCCAGCATTTT. Protein: CASSQDRDYGNQPQHF.

The rearrangement links TRBV30 to TRBJ1-1, with a possible D match to TRBD1 (5 bases). The germline V gene encodes CDR1 GTSNPN and CDR2 SVGIG (reference sequence). The length of the CDR3 is 14 residues. The V end was cut by 2 bases, the J end by 4 bases, with 14 bases between. This chain's CDR3 is CAWSTGTLSTEAFF. The DNA of the CDR3 is TGTGCCTGGAGTACCGGGACTCTTAGCACTGAAGCTTTCTTT. Filled out from reference TRBV30 and TRBJ1-1, the complete variable domain reads SQTIHQWPATLVQPVGSPLSLECTVEGTSNPNLYWYRQAAGRGLQLLFYSVGIGQISSEVPQNLSASRPQDRQFILSSKKLLLSDSGFYLCAWSTGTLSTEAFFGQGTRLTVV.

This clone was seen more than once but under ten times. In DNA form, the CDR3 reads TGTGCCACCAGCCCCACCCCGGGACAGGGGGGCGAGCAGTTCTTC. Its translation is CATSPTPGQGGEQFF. V usage is TRBV24-1 and J usage is TRBJ2-1; 11 nucleotides match TRBD1. Germline V CDR1 and CDR2: KGHDR, SFDVKD. The CDR3 has 15 amino acids. Trimming cost V 7 bases and J 10 bases; bases outside gene matches: 11.

The V and J genes are TRBV7-2 and TRBJ1-2, with D possibly TRBD1 on 5 matching bases. V lost 5 bases and J lost 3, with 10 bases in between. The CDR3 spans 13 residues. Germline CDR1 is SGHTA and CDR2 is FQGNSA. CDR3 DNA sequence: TGTGCCAGCAGCCGTCAGACAGACTATGGCTACACCTTC. Its translation is CASSRQTDYGYTF.